This T cell receptor (beta chain) appears in the sequencing data of a study of blood T cell repertoires in COVID-19. Study-wide background: The study drew acute and convalescent COVID-19 samples from the United States, Italy and Spain. Sample material is recorded as cDNA or gDNA derived from T cells, B-cell-depleted T cells, or PBMCs.

This clone is a singleton in its sample. Germline V gene data show CDR1 as LGHDT and CDR2 as YNNKEL (reference sequence). The CDR3 runs to 14 residues. J gave up 2 bases and V 5 bases, and 5 bases lay outside the gene matches. Authors' methods: The assay estimated nucleated cells by amplifying reference gene primers. The repertoire was sequenced with immunoSEQ multiplex PCR; TCRdb's copy has only in-frame clones and lacks some. The DNA was the basis for D and trimming; V, J and clone size are from that table. In the table there are 60,000 to 85,000 clones, more than 75% of which are singletons. The sequence was collected from a man aged 45-65 years with acute or convalescent COVID-19. The V and J genes are TRBV3-1 (or the pseudogene TRBV3-2) and TRBJ2-7; the match to TRBD1 covers 8 bases. Material: peripheral blood. The CDR3 reads CASSTTGVPYEQYF. The CDR3 nucleotides read TGTGCCAGCAGCACGACAGGGGTCCCCTACGAGCAGTACTTC.